These 10 T cell receptor beta chains were sequenced from one sample in a study of neurological immune-mediated disorders. TCRdb reprocessed the 5' RACE reads via MiXCR and lists one record per CDR3 protein. The sample lists about 21,000 distinct CDR3 sequences, around 16% occurring once. The source material was PBMCs. These receptors came from a female donor with HTLV-1-associated myelopathy (HAM/TSP).

This clonotype was picked up many times. The V and J genes are TRBV5-1 and TRBJ2-7; 7 bases map to TRBD1. V dropped 4 bases and J dropped 0; count of bases not matched to a gene: 10. The CDR3 is 16 amino acids. CDR1 is SGHRS, CDR2 YFSETQ, per germline. This chain's CDR3 is CASSPLPGQSSYEQYF. The CDR3 DNA follows: TGCGCCAGCAGCCCTCTTCCGGGACAGAGCTCCTACGAGCAGTACTTC.

This clonotype occurred many times. V usage is TRBV7-3 and J usage is TRBJ2-1; possibly TRBD1 or TRBD2 for D (5 bases each). Germline CDR1 SGHTA, CDR2 FQGTGA. This CDR3 is built from 15 residues. The V end lost 5 bases, the J end lost 4 bases, and 15 bases lay between the germline ends. CDR3 in amino acids: CASSLGDATYNEQFF. The CDR3 DNA sequence: TGTGCCAGCAGCCTCGGGGACGCCACATACAATGAGCAGTTCTTC.

As for this clonotype: A much bigger clone sits one base away, suggesting this may be a read error. The gene calls are TRBV20-1 and TRBJ2-3; TRBD2 aligns across 11 bases. Germline CDR1 is DFQATT and CDR2 is SNEGSKA (reference sequence). CDR3 length: 19 residues. Trimming cost V 2 bases and J 2 bases; bases outside gene matches: 15. CDR3 in amino acids: CSARTARLAGGSHTDTQYF. In DNA, the CDR3 is TGCAGTGCTAGAACAGCTCGGCTAGCGGGGGGCTCTCACACAGATACGCAGTATTTT.

This clonotype showed up many times. The chain is built from TRBV27 and TRBJ1-2; D is possibly TRBD1 (6 bases). The V end lost 5 bases, the J end lost 6 bases, and 16 bases lay between the germline ends. The germline gives CDR1 MNHEY, CDR2 SMNVEV (reference sequence). This CDR3 region has 14 residues. The CDR3 DNA is TGTGCCAGCAGTGAAACACAGGGCATGGATGGCTACACCTTC. This gives the protein CASSETQGMDGYTF.

Many counts were recorded for this clonotype. This chain connects TRBV5-1 to TRBJ2-6; D gene uncertain. This CDR3 is built from 16 residues. CDR1 SGHRS and CDR2 YFSETQ come from the germline V gene. V lost 1 base and J 0 bases, leaving 8 bases between the germline ends. The CDR3 nucleotides are TGCGCCAGCAGCTTGCAATGGAGCTCTGGGGCCAACGTCCTGACTTTC. Encoded protein: CASSLQWSSGANVLTF.

The J gene is TRBJ1-1, the V gene TRBV27; D unresolved. Germline V lookup: CDR1 MNHEY, CDR2 SMNVEV (reference sequence). V was cut by 4 bases and J by 1 base, with 10 bases left in between. This CDR3 is 14 amino acids long. The CDR3 loop is CASSSHVGNTEAFF. DNA of the CDR3: TGTGCCAGCAGTTCACACGTAGGGAACACTGAAGCTTTCTTT.

This clonotype qualifies as medium-sized. The J gene is TRBJ2-1, the V gene TRBV9; the match to TRBD2 covers 8 bases. The CDR3 consists of 15 residues. V was clipped by 4 bases and J by 3 bases; unmatched bases: 6. Germline V gene sequence: CDR1 SGDLS, CDR2 YYNGEE. The DNA of the CDR3 is TGTGCCAGCAGCTTTACTAGCGGAGACTACAATGAGCAGTTCTTC. This translates into CASSFTSGDYNEQFF.

This clonotype has a count of ten or more. The gene calls are TRBV11-3 and TRBJ2-7; weak D call: TRBD1 (6 bases). This CDR3 has 16 amino acids. The germline V gene encodes CDR1 SGHNT and CDR2 YENEEA. Trimming left V 1 base short and J 0 bases short, with 13 bases between. The CDR3 here is CASSLGLGHSSYEQYF. CDR3 coding DNA: TGTGCCAGCAGCTTAGGCCTGGGACACAGCTCCTACGAGCAGTACTTC. The complete variable domain, with remaining parts taken from reference TRBV11-3 and TRBJ2-7, reads EAGVVQSPRYKIIEKKQPVAFWCNPISGHNTLYWYLQNLGQGPELLIRYENEEAVDDSQLPKDRFSAERLKGVDSTLKIQPAELGDSAVYLCASSLGLGHSSYEQYFGPGTRLTVT.

This clonotype occurred once. The chain couples TRBV5-1 to TRBJ2-7; 10 positions agree with TRBD1. V was clipped by 0 bases and J by 5 bases; unmatched bases: 5. The CDR3 is 15 amino acids. Germline-derived CDR1 and CDR2 are SGHRS and YFSETQ. CDR3 sequence reads: CASSLAGTGDHEQYF. Written as DNA, the CDR3 is TGCGCCAGCAGCTTGGCCGGGACAGGGGACCACGAGCAGTACTTC.

This clonotype has at least ten counts. The chain recombines TRBV27 with TRBJ2-5; maybe TRBD1 (5 bases). In germline, CDR1 is MNHEY, CDR2 SMNVEV (reference sequence). Trimming took off 6 bases at V and 7 bases at J, with 12 bases between the two ends. The CDR3 consists of 12 residues. CDR3 DNA sequence: TGTGCCAGCAGGGCAGGGTGGGCGACCCAGTACTTC. As protein: CASRAGWATQYF.